This entry lists 29 T cell receptor beta chains sequenced from one sample in a study of metastatic and nonmetastatic thyroid tumors. Prior to thyroid surgery, none of the patients had received any treatment. TCRdb re-called the PCR reads with MiXCR. Among about 40,000 clones listed, approximately 10% were seen once. The specimen was blood. Every receptor here comes from a female donor with papillary thyroid cancer or a benign thyroid nodule (not recorded which). Some clones in this sample may be carry-over from other donors' samples.

This clone was observed many times. The CDR3 nucleotides are TGTGCCAGCAGCGTAGGGCTAGCGGAGTACGAGCAGTACTTC. Its translation is CASSVGLAEYEQYF. The rearrangement uses TRBV9 and TRBJ2-7; TRBD2 agrees at 7 bases. V lost 0 bases and J lost 4; bases outside the gene matches: 4. The germline CDR1 and CDR2 sequences are SGDLS and YYNGEE. CDR3 length: 14 residues.

This clone occurred many times. V gene TRBV3-1 combines with J gene TRBJ2-3; D possibly corresponds to TRBD2 (5 bases). Trimming removed 4 bases from V and 2 bases from J, with 19 bases in between. The CDR3 runs to 17 residues. Looked up from germline, CDR1 is LGHDT and CDR2 is YNNKEL (reference sequence). CDR3 in amino acids: CASSLDGVYRDTDTQYF. The CDR3 DNA reads as TGTGCCAGCAGCCTCGATGGGGTCTATCGGGACACAGATACGCAGTATTTT.

This clone was counted at least ten times. The chain carries TRBV7-2 and TRBJ1-5; unclear D gene. CDR1 and CDR2 (germline): SGHTA, FQGNSA. Between the trimmed V and J ends, which lost 5 bases and 0 bases, there was a span of 11 bases. CDR3 length: 15 residues. The CDR3 coding sequence is TGTGCCAGCAGCCCGGGCACATCTAGCAATCAGCCCCAGCATTTT. Its translation: CASSPGTSSNQPQHF.

This clone was seen at least ten times. The genes are TRBV28 and TRBJ1-5; D is ambiguous. Deletions cut 3 bases from V and 2 bases from J, with 2 bases between. The CDR3 is 12 residues long. Germline V gene lookup returns CDR1 MDHEN and CDR2 SYDVKM. The CDR3 is CASSFRNQPQHF. The DNA for the CDR3 is TGTGCCAGCAGTTTCCGCAATCAGCCCCAGCATTTT.

This clone was picked up many times. A read error may be the cause here, since a much bigger clone is one base away. The rearrangement uses TRBV4-1 and TRBJ2-5; D not resolved. The CDR3 extends over 14 amino acids. Looked up from germline, CDR1 is MGHRA and CDR2 is YSYEKL. V was clipped by 4 bases and J by 1 base, with 10 bases between them. This CDR3 reads CASSPSGIQETQYF. The CDR3 DNA follows: TGCGCCAGCAGCCCCTCGGGCATCCAAGAGACCCAGTACTTC.

This clone was counted many times. CDR3 region: CASSPDRAADTQYF. The CDR3 DNA is TGTGCCAGCAGCCCGGACAGGGCGGCAGATACGCAGTATTTT. The chain employs TRBV7-2 and TRBJ2-3, with 8 bases identical to TRBD1. Germline trimming cut 5 bases from V and 4 bases from J; bases unmatched to any gene: 5. CDR1 and CDR2 from the germline V gene are SGHTA and FQGNSA. The CDR3 is 14 amino acids. Full variable domain (outside the CDR3, taken from reference TRBV7-2 and TRBJ2-3): GAGVSQSPSNKVTEKGKDVELRCDPISGHTALYWYRQSLGQGLEFLIYFQGNSAPDKSGLPSDRFSAERTGGSVSTLTIQRTQQEDSAVYLCASSPDRAADTQYFGPGTRLTVL.

This clone was seen a handful of times. A much larger clone lies one base from this, so it may be a read error. V usage is TRBV5-4 and J usage is TRBJ2-7; either TRBD1 or TRBD2 may supply D (5 bases each). With 4 bases removed from V and 6 bases from J, the gap between germline ends came to 20 bases. The V gene's germline CDR1 is SGHNT and CDR2 YYREEE (reference sequence). This CDR3 has 15 residues. The CDR3 region is CASSPAWGSVPEQYF. The CDR3 DNA reads TGTGCCAGCAGCCCCGCTTGGGGGTCGGTGCCCGAGCAGTACTTC. Full variable domain (rest looked up from reference TRBV5-4 and TRBJ2-7): ETGVTQSPTHLIKTRGQQVTLRCSSQSGHNTVSWYQQALGQGPQFIFQYYREEENGRGNFPPRFSGLQFPNYSSELNVNALELDDSALYLCASSPAWGSVPEQYFGPGTRLTVT.

This clone was found a few times. The germline gene is not matched at one end of the junction; a read error may be the cause. The V gene is TRBV6-1, the J gene TRBJ2-2; TRBD1 might be the D (6 bases). Germline CDR1 is MNHNS and CDR2 is SASEGT. The CDR3 is 15 amino acids. The CDR3 nucleotides read TGTGCCAGCAGAACAGGGTGCTCGTACACCGGGGAGCTTTTTTTT. Residues: CASRTGCSYTGELFF.

This clone was counted many times. The chain has TRBV3-1 and TRBJ2-3; D call uncertain. V shed 2 bases and J shed 2 bases, with 8 bases lying between them. Germline assignment: CDR1 LGHDT and CDR2 YNNKEL (reference sequence). This CDR3 contains 14 residues. The CDR3 DNA reads TGTGCCAGCAGCCAATCGGGTCACACAGATACGCAGTATTTT. Its protein product is CASSQSGHTDTQYF.

This clone was detected ten times or more. This chain joins TRBV11-3 and TRBJ1-3; the match to TRBD1 covers 7 bases. The germline V gene has CDR1 SGHNT and CDR2 YENEEA. The ends lost 5 bases at V and 4 bases at J; junction bases unmatched: 17. The CDR3 totals 18 residues. The CDR3: CASSQSGTDFFGGNTIYF. CDR3 DNA: TGTGCCAGCAGCCAGAGCGGGACAGACTTTTTCGGAGGAAACACCATATATTTT. The full variable domain, in which reference TRBV11-3 and TRBJ1-3 provide the parts outside the CDR3, is EAGVVQSPRYKIIEKKQPVAFWCNPISGHNTLYWYLQNLGQGPELLIRYENEEAVDDSQLPKDRFSAERLKGVDSTLKIQPAELGDSAVYLCASSQSGTDFFGGNTIYFGEGSWLTVV.

This clone showed up many times. The J gene is TRBJ1-1, the V gene TRBV27, with 7 bases lining up with TRBD1. This CDR3 has 16 amino acids. Germline CDR1 and CDR2: MNHEY and SMNVEV (reference sequence). V lost 2 bases to trimming and J lost 7 bases; unmatched junction nucleotides: 13. This CDR3 reads CASSLTQTGFVVEAFF. In DNA, the CDR3 is TGTGCCAGCAGTTTAACCCAGACAGGGTTTGTCGTTGAAGCTTTCTTT.

This clone has ten or more counts. The chain joins TRBV4-1 to TRBJ2-3; TRBD2 matches at 11 bases. After removal of 3 bases from V and 6 bases from J, the junction contained 8 bases not matched to a gene. The CDR3 extends over 16 amino acids. The germline V gene has CDR1 MGHRA and CDR2 YSYEKL. DNA for the CDR3: TGCGCCAGCAGCCAGAAAGGGACTAGCGGAGGGGATACGCAGTATTTT. Translating gives CASSQKGTSGGDTQYF.

This clone was counted ten times or more. The rearrangement joins TRBV6-2 or TRBV6-3 to TRBJ1-2; 7 bases are shared with TRBD1. Germline V lookup: CDR1 MNHEY, CDR2 SVGEGT. V was clipped by 6 bases and J by 7 bases; unmatched bases: 8. This CDR3 contains 13 residues. The CDR3 loop reads CASRTGGGPGYTF. The CDR3 nucleotides are TGTGCCAGCAGGACCGGAGGGGGCCCTGGCTACACCTTC.

Worth noting for this clone: The junction does not match germline at one end; this may be a read error. The chain couples TRBV10-2 to TRBJ2-7; 7 nucleotides agree with TRBD1. The CDR3 extends over 15 amino acids. The germline CDR1 and CDR2 sequences are WSHSY and SAAADI. The CDR3 DNA reads as TGCGCCAGCAGTGAGCTAGGTACAGGGGAATACGAGCATTACTTC. Its translation is CASSELGTGEYEHYF.

At least ten counts were recorded for this clone. The V gene is TRBV18, the J gene TRBJ2-1; tentatively, D is TRBD2 (6 bases). CDR3 size: 15 residues. V lost 3 bases to trimming and J lost 0 bases, with 9 bases between them. In germline, CDR1 is KGHSH, CDR2 LQKENI. As DNA, the CDR3 is TGTGCCAGCTCACCGTTGGGGGGCTCCTACAATGAGCAGTTCTTC. This translates into CASSPLGGSYNEQFF.

This clone was seen repeatedly, ten times or more. This chain uses TRBV5-6 with TRBJ2-4; D is unresolved. CDR3 length: 14 amino acids. V was cut by 0 bases and J by 0 bases, with 4 bases left in between. Germline lookup yields CDR1 SGHDT and CDR2 YYEEEE. For the CDR3, the DNA is TGTGCCAGCAGCTTGGTATCAGCCAAAAACATTCAGTACTTC. Its protein product is CASSLVSAKNIQYF. The entire variable domain, with the rest obtained from reference TRBV5-6 and TRBJ2-4, is as follows: DAGVTQSPTHLIKTRGQQVTLRCSPKSGHDTVSWYQQALGQGPQFIFQYYEEEERQRGNFPDRFSGHQFPNYSSELNVNALLLGDSALYLCASSLVSAKNIQYFGAGTRLSVL.

There are many counts of this clone. V usage is TRBV11-2 and J usage is TRBJ2-1, with 7 bases aligning to TRBD1. This CDR3 contains 12 residues. V lost 3 bases, J lost 12 bases, and 5 bases stayed unmatched. Looked up from germline, CDR1 is SGHAT and CDR2 is FQNNGV. Written as DNA, the CDR3 is TGTGCCAGCAGCTTGGCTAGGGACAGGCAGTTCTTC. As protein: CASSLARDRQFF.

With regard to this clone: This sample includes further DNA sequences coding for the same CDR3. J is TRBJ2-2 and V is TRBV20-1; D gene ambiguous. CDR1 and CDR2 from the germline V gene are DFQATT and SNEGSKA (reference sequence). The CDR3 runs 12 residues. Trimming left V 6 bases short and J 5 bases short, with 10 bases between. The CDR3: CSANQNTGELFF. CDR3 nucleotides: TGCAGTGCCAACCAGAATACCGGGGAGCTGTTTTTT.

In its sample, this clone was seen many times. The J gene is TRBJ2-2, the V gene TRBV4-3; possibly TRBD1 or TRBD2 for D (5 bases each). The germline CDR1 and CDR2 sequences are LGHNA and YSLEER. The CDR3 has 16 residues. V shed 0 bases and J shed 7 bases, with 15 bases lying between them. CDR3 protein: CASSQEGLWGYGELFF. In DNA form, the CDR3 reads TGCGCCAGCAGCCAAGAAGGGCTATGGGGGTACGGGGAGCTGTTTTTT.

Many counts were recorded for this clone. The V call is TRBV19, the J call TRBJ2-1; 9 nucleotides match TRBD2. CDR1 LNHDA and CDR2 SQIVND come from the germline V gene (reference sequence). Trimming at V came to 6 bases and at J to 0 bases, leaving 15 bases not matched to a gene. This CDR3 comprises 19 residues. This chain's CDR3 is CASSAQGLAPRSSYNEQFF. CDR3 nucleotide sequence: TGTGCCAGTAGCGCCCAGGGACTAGCCCCCAGAAGCTCCTACAATGAGCAGTTCTTC. The variable domain in full, with the rest retrieved from reference TRBV19 and TRBJ2-1, is DGGITQSPKYLFRKEGQNVTLSCEQNLNHDAMYWYRQDPGQGLRLIYYSQIVNDFQKGDIAEGYSVSREKKESFPLTVTSAQKNPTAFYLCASSAQGLAPRSSYNEQFFGPGTRLTVL.

This clone appeared many times. A read error may explain this, as a much larger clone is one base away. The chain employs TRBV6-5 and TRBJ2-1; TRBD2 aligns across 8 bases. The CDR3 is made up of 15 amino acids. The V and J ends lost 8 bases and 2 bases, in that order; junction bases with no gene match: 8. The V gene's germline CDR1 is MNHEY and CDR2 SVGAGI. The CDR3 bases are TGTGCCAGCGGTTTAGCTAGCGGGCCCTACAATGAGCAGTTCTTC. Its translation: CASGLASGPYNEQFF.

This clone appeared many times. The chain links TRBV9 to TRBJ2-5; the match to TRBD1 covers 9 bases. Germline V gene data show CDR1 as SGDLS and CDR2 as YYNGEE. V shed 0 bases and J 4 bases; nucleotides not matched to a gene: 7. This CDR3 spans 16 amino acids. The CDR3 reads CASSVVGGQGGETQYF. The CDR3 DNA reads TGTGCCAGCAGCGTAGTTGGGGGACAGGGAGGAGAGACCCAGTACTTC.

The count of this clone is one. This chain uses TRBV20-1 with TRBJ1-3, with TRBD1 identical over 7 bases. The V gene end was trimmed by 0 bases and the J gene end by 3 bases; junction bases not matched to a gene: 8. This CDR3 comprises 16 residues. Germline CDR1 is DFQATT and CDR2 is SNEGSKA (reference sequence). This CDR3 reads CSARDLTGRVGNTIYF. Here the CDR3 DNA reads TGCAGTGCTAGAGATCTGACAGGGAGAGTTGGAAACACCATATATTTT.

The V gene is TRBV4-1, the J gene TRBJ2-7; D may match TRBD1 or TRBD2 (5 bases each). Trimming removed 1 base at V and 5 bases at J, with 12 bases between. The CDR3 length is 14 residues. Germline V CDR1 and CDR2: MGHRA, YSYEKL. CDR3 nucleotide sequence: TGCGCCAGCAGCCAAGGTGGGGGAACCGACGAGCAGTACTTC. Encoded protein: CASSQGGGTDEQYF.

The sample holds many counts of this clone. The V call is TRBV6-1, the J call TRBJ2-1, with D uncertain. Germline CDR1 and CDR2: MNHNS and SASEGT. V dropped 0 bases and J dropped 0 bases, with 6 bases sitting between them. CDR3 size: 15 residues. CDR3 sequence: CASSEAESSYNEQFF. In DNA, the CDR3 is TGTGCCAGCAGTGAAGCGGAGAGCTCCTACAATGAGCAGTTCTTC.

This clone was seen many times. The CDR3 DNA reads TGCAGTGCTAGTGGACATCCTGGAAACACCATATATTTT. Protein sequence: CSASGHPGNTIYF. The chain combines TRBV20-1 with TRBJ1-3; tentatively, D is TRBD1 (5 bases). Germline V gene data show CDR1 as DFQATT and CDR2 as SNEGSKA (reference sequence). This CDR3 is built from 13 residues. V was clipped by 3 bases and J by 2 bases, with 8 bases between them.

There are many counts of this clone. The CDR3 sequence: CASSQLRQRSGANVLTF. The CDR3 nucleotides are TGTGCCAGCAGCCAACTTCGACAGCGCTCTGGGGCCAACGTCCTGACTTTC. The chain employs TRBV28 and TRBJ2-6; a possible D gene is TRBD1 (5 bases). Trimming removed 6 bases from V and 0 bases from J, with 15 bases in between. Per germline, CDR1 MDHEN and CDR2 SYDVKM. This CDR3 region has 17 residues.

This clone appeared many times. The rearrangement joins TRBV9 to TRBJ1-2; 12 positions match TRBD1. V shed 2 bases, J shed 4 bases, and the junction held 6 bases outside the gene matches. There are 16 residues in the CDR3. Germline CDR1 reads SGDLS; CDR2 reads YYNGEE. The CDR3 protein is CASSVYGTGGAYGYTF. The CDR3 DNA reads as TGTGCCAGCAGCGTCTACGGGACAGGGGGCGCCTATGGCTACACCTTC.

By frequency in the sample, this clone is medium-sized. The chain has TRBV28 and TRBJ1-1, with 9 bases aligning to TRBD1. V was clipped by 2 bases and J by 0 bases; unmatched bases: 13. The germline V gene has CDR1 MDHEN and CDR2 SYDVKM. CDR3 length: 19 residues. The CDR3 DNA reads as TGTGCCAGCAGTTTAGAATTCGCCGGGACAGGGCGGATGAACACTGAAGCTTTCTTT. Translation gives CASSLEFAGTGRMNTEAFF.